What follows describes a single T cell receptor (beta chain). Its antigen has not been determined. Base qualities are not at hand, and no much larger clone is one base apart. The ViraFEST assay stimulated PBMC with viral peptide pools and then used TCR sequencing to identify antigen-specific CD4+ T cell clonotypes by expansion. After less than eleven days of culture, CD4+ T cells were isolated with the EasySep CD4+ T cell isolation kit. Each participant got two doses of an mRNA SARS-CoV-2 vaccine, either BNT162b2 or mRNA-1273. Healthy vaccine recipients had no prior SARS-CoV-2 infection, confirmed by negative nucleocapsid antibodies before and after vaccination. A few million PBMC per well were cultured with approximately 10 ug/ml peptides in IMDM containing 5% human AB serum, around 9.7 IU/ml IL-2 and gentamicin. Half of the culture medium was replaced with fresh IL-2-containing medium on days 3 and 7. Unless noted otherwise, every peptide stimulation condition was cultured in triplicate wells. Using Ficoll-Paque Plus gradient centrifugation, PBMC were separated from whole blood and then either used fresh or cryopreserved at -140C. The overlapping peptide pools covered the spike proteins of SARS-CoV-2 and of the common cold coronaviruses HCoV-NL63, HCoV-OC43 and HCoV-229E. Genomic DNA was extracted from cultured CD4+ T cells with the QIAamp micro DNA kit.

The data stem from a study of vaccination effects on CD4 cells after COVID-19 (dated by TCRdb to between 2020 and 2023). About the study as a whole: Post-vaccine samples across the study were collected a median of 72 days after the second dose, with a range of 14 to 241. The Oncomine TCR Beta short-read assay on an Illumina iSeq 100 was used to sequence cultures from other donors in the study. In both COVID-19 convalescent patients and infection-naive vaccine recipients, the study compared SARS-CoV-2 spike-specific CD4+ TCR repertoires from before mRNA vaccination with those from after it. A total of nine to ten COVID-19 convalescent patients and a few SARS-CoV-2-naive healthy vaccine recipients were included in the full study. What the authors observed across the whole study: Limitations of the study were the small number of convalescent patients and the absence of early post-infection timepoints. In healthy vaccine recipients, vaccine-induced clones were almost all SARS-CoV-2 mono-reactive, with only 1 of 255 cross-reactive with common cold coronaviruses. At late post-vaccination timepoints, both infection-induced and vaccine-induced clones showed marked clonal contraction, consistent with waning T cell responses.

Libraries were prepared through the immunoSEQ multiplex PCR assay. TCR beta CDR3 sequencing was performed on DNA from the cultured, isolated CD4+ T cells. Per the source publication's procedure: The analysis removed non-productive TCR sequences, trimmed reads to the CDR3 region, and retained only CDR3s that were 7 or more amino acids long. Antigen-specific clonotypes were identified with the MANAFEST web app by comparing expansion in peptide wells against reference cultures. Positive clones required FDR<0.05 expansion versus reference and all other wells, odds ratio above 5, and frequency above 0.1% in two replicate wells. A clonotype was called cross-reactive if it was significantly expanded both in SARS-CoV-2 spike wells and in at least one common cold coronavirus spike condition. CDR3 similarity was assessed by Levenshtein distance using the stringdist R package, and unrooted trees were constructed with ape in R 3.6.1. The clones in this table, taken by TCRdb from immuneACCESS, are in-frame only. Not every clone is retained; where verified, under half of the shortfall comes from an unresolved V gene, and the cause of the rest is unknown. V, J and clone size are those of that table, while D and trimming were read from the DNA. The sample table holds roughly 55,000 clones, of which 75% to 85% were seen once. Roughly 2% of the sample lies in the top ten.

The sample here was CD4+ T cells from PBMCs cultured with HCoV-OC43 spike peptides, taken after COVID-19 vaccination. Taken with the paper, the label for cell subset or site translates to: HCoV-OC43 spike overlapping peptide pool stimulation. The sequence came from a human donor who received a COVID-19 vaccine.

The sequence in DNA is TGTGCCAGCAGCTCCTCGGGGGTCCACAATGAGCAGTTCTTC. The encoded protein is CASSSSGVHNEQFF. The chain links TRBV3-1 (or the pseudogene TRBV3-2) with TRBJ2-1; the D gene is perhaps TRBD2, on 6 matching bases. As encoded in the germline V gene (reference sequence), CDR1 is LGHDT while CDR2 is YNNKEL. Reading from cysteine to phenylalanine, the CDR3 counts 14 amino acids. This entry keeps only the CDR3 DNA: 42 bases, framed from base 1. V loses 5 bases, J loses 5 bases, and the germline ends lie 13 bases apart.